Listed below are T cell receptor beta chains from one sample, sequenced in a study of CD8+ T cells in alopecia areata. This table comes from immunoSEQ multiplex PCR, and its TCRdb copy is limited to in-frame clones, with some not included. The sample comprises roughly 130,000 clones, around three fifths of which are singletons, and 4.5% to 5.5% rests with the top ten. Sequenced material: CD4+ T cells sorted from blood, taken at week 0. The receptors originated from a human donor with alopecia areata. CDR3s include the opening cysteine and the closing phenylalanine or tryptophan. The D gene is left open where the match is weak. The size field is filled for only some rows; it gives once, few, many or a size class.

TRBJ1-1 TRBV6-1 NA few TGTGCCAGCAGTGAACGGTGGACCACTGAAGCTTTCTTT CASSERWTTEAFF
TRBJ2-7 TRBV5-1 NA once TGCGCCAGCAGCTTGGGGCAATCCCCTTTCTACGAGCAGTACTTC CASSLGQSPFYEQYF
TRBJ2-3 TRBV7-3 TRBD2 NA TGTGCCAGCAGCCTAGCGGGAGGGCCGGCAGATACGCAGTATTTT CASSLAGGPADTQYF
TRBJ1-3 TRBV4-1 NA NA TGCGCCAGCAGCCAAGCCTCTACTGGAAACACCATATATTTT CASSQASTGNTIYF
TRBJ2-1 TRBV7-9 TRBD2 NA TGTGCCAGCAGCTTACCCCAGGTAGTAGCGGGGGGGCGGAATGAGCAGTTCTTC CASSLPQVVAGGRNEQFF
TRBJ1-2 TRBV4-1 TRBD1 NA TGCGCCAGCAGCCAAGAAAGTCTTCGAGGACAGGCGGCTGGCTACACCTTC CASSQESLRGQAAGYTF
TRBJ2-7 TRBV5-6 NA few TGTGCCAGCAGCTTCCCGACAGCCTCCTACGAGCAGTACTTC CASSFPTASYEQYF
TRBJ2-5 TRBV7-9 NA NA TGTGCCAGCAGCTTAGTCGTACTCCAAGAGACCCAGTACTTC CASSLVVLQETQYF
TRBJ2-1 TRBV19 NA NA TGTGCCAGTAGCCCTGGAGCCCGGCGCTCCTACAATGAGCAGTTCTTC CASSPGARRSYNEQFF
TRBJ2-1 TRBV14 TRBD2 NA TGTGCCAGCAGCCCACTAGCGGGAGGCGATGAGCAGTTCTTC CASSPLAGGDEQFF
TRBJ1-5 TRBV5-1 NA NA TGCGCCAGCAGCTTGTACGGGGGGATGGCCCAGCATTTT CASSLYGGMAQHF
TRBJ2-3 TRBV14 NA NA TGTGCCAGCAGCGAACCACGGCTGGGAGCCCTTTACACCACAGATACGCAGTATTTT CASSEPRLGALYTTDTQYF
TRBJ1-1 TRBV6-1 NA few TGTGCCAGCAGTGTAAACAGGGTTGGGACTGAAGCTTTCTTT CASSVNRVGTEAFF
TRBJ2-5 TRBV18 NA few TGTGCCAGCTCATCCCGCACTCTTGCTACCCGAATCAATCTACAAGAGACCCAGTACTTC CASSSRTLATRINLQETQYF
TRBJ2-7 TRBV7-2 NA NA TGTGCCAGCAGCTCGTCTCGCGGCGAGCAGTACTTC CASSSSRGEQYF
TRBJ2-1 TRBV5-4 TRBD2 few TGTGCCAGCAGCAAGACTAGCGGGCTGAATGAGCAGTTCTTC CASSKTSGLNEQFF
TRBJ2-2 TRBV5-1 NA NA TGCGCCAGCAGCACCCAACCGGACACCGGGGAGCTGTTTTTT CASSTQPDTGELFF
TRBJ2-7 TRBV7-8 NA few TGTGCCAGCAGCTTAGTTCGTGACAACGAGCAGTACTTC CASSLVRDNEQYF
TRBJ2-6 TRBV6-5 NA NA TGTGCCAGCAGGGCTTTAGAGCTAGCGGCCAACGTCCTGACTTTC CASRALELAANVLTF
TRBJ1-1 TRBV28 NA few TGTGCCAGCAGGCTTCATTCCCCGGGGCGAACTGAAGCTTTCTTT CASRLHSPGRTEAFF
TRBJ2-2 TRBV4-3 NA NA TGCGCCAGCAGCCTCAGACGGGGGCGGGACACCGGGGAGCTGTTTTTT CASSLRRGRDTGELFF
TRBJ2-5 TRBV5-4 NA NA TGTGCCAGCAGCTTGACGAGGCAAGAGACCCAGTACTTC CASSLTRQETQYF
TRBJ1-1 TRBV6-5 NA NA TGTGCCAGCAGCCGGGACACCATGAACACTGAAGCTTTCTTT CASSRDTMNTEAFF
TRBJ2-2 TRBV29-1 TRBD1 few TGCAGCGGCCTCCGGGACAGGAACACCGGGGAGCTGTTTTTT CSGLRDRNTGELFF
TRBJ1-5 TRBV28 TRBD1 NA TGTGCCAGCAGTCTAATGACAGGGAGTAGCAATCAGCCCCAGCATTTT CASSLMTGSSNQPQHF
TRBJ2-7 TRBV11-2 TRBD1 NA TGTGCCAGCAGCTTAGGACAGGGCCTTGGGGAGCAGTACTTC CASSLGQGLGEQYF
TRBJ2-1 TRBV4-2 TRBD2 NA TGTGCCAGCAGCTACGACGTTGCGGGGGGGAAGAATGAGCAGTTCTTC CASSYDVAGGKNEQFF
TRBJ2-1 TRBV5-6 NA NA TGTGCCAGCAGCTTGCGGACAGTCACGGGCATATACAATGAGCAGTTCTTC CASSLRTVTGIYNEQFF
TRBJ2-3 TRBV2 TRBD2 few TGTGCCAGCAGCCCAGCGGGAGGGCTTGGGGATACGCAGTATTTT CASSPAGGLGDTQYF
TRBJ1-2 TRBV28 NA NA TGTGCCAGCAGTTTACGGGACCTTAGGGGCTACACCTTC CASSLRDLRGYTF
TRBJ1-6 TRBV6-1 NA NA TGTGCCAGCAGTGAAGTTAGCCCCGGAGATTCACCCCTCCACTTT CASSEVSPGDSPLHF
TRBJ1-1 TRBV7-6 NA NA TGTGCCAGCAGCTTAGCAGGGGAAAACACTGAAGCTTTCTTT CASSLAGENTEAFF
TRBJ2-2 TRBV19 NA few TGTGCCAGTAAAAGCCCAGGGACCACCGGGGAGCTGTTTTTT CASKSPGTTGELFF
TRBJ2-5 TRBV25-1 NA once TGTGCCAGCAGTGGACCGACGACGTCCAGAGGGGCACAAGAGACCCAGTACTTC CASSGPTTSRGAQETQYF
TRBJ2-5 TRBV4-1 NA NA TGCGCCAGCAGCCAAGATGAAGAGACCCAGTACTTC CASSQDEETQYF